Listed below are T cell receptor beta chains from one sample, sequenced in a study of CD8+CD57+ T cells in acquired aplastic anemia. TCRdb independently ran MiXCR on the reads; one entry per CDR3 protein. The sample yields some 410,000 distinct CDR3 sequences, approximately 70% seen once. Sequencing input: sorted CD4+, CD8+, or CD8+CD57+ T cells (not recorded which) from PBMCs. All receptors derive from a human donor in good health, serving as a control. Both conserved end residues are part of each CDR3. The order of the fields is V gene, D gene, J gene, clone size, CDR3 protein, CDR3 DNA. A D gene is named only where the DNA matches it firmly. A clone size is listed for some rows: how often the clone was seen (once, few, many), or a class if it is expanded.

TRBV7-9,NA,TRBJ2-2,NA,CASSLVETGTGELFF,TGTGCCAGCAGCTTAGTAGAGACAGGCACCGGGGAGCTGTTTTTT
TRBV10-1,NA,TRBJ1-6,NA,CASSYVEGRSYNSPHHF,TGCGCCAGCAGTTACGTGGAGGGACGCTCCTATAATTCACCCCACCACTTT
TRBV7-9,NA,TRBJ1-5,NA,CASSRETGVRTEHF,TGTGCCAGCAGCAGAGAAACCGGGGTTCGCACAGAGCATTTT
TRBV7-3,NA,TRBJ1-1,NA,CASSVEVGAEAFF,TGTGCCAGCAGCGTAGAGGTTGGGGCTGAAGCTTTCTTT
TRBV12-3/TRBV12-4,NA,TRBJ1-1,NA,CASSPGGETEAFF,TGTGCCAGCAGCCCAGGAGGGGAGACTGAAGCTTTCTTT
TRBV9,TRBD2,TRBJ2-2,NA,CASSFGGGLGELFF,TGTGCCAGCAGCTTCGGCGGGGGGCTAGGGGAGCTGTTTTTT
TRBV12-3/TRBV12-4,TRBD1,TRBJ1-2,NA,CASSRGTGEASGGYTF,TGTGCCAGCAGCCGCGGGACAGGGGAGGCTTCGGGAGGCTACACCTTC
TRBV24-1,NA,TRBJ2-7,few,CARDSGAGDYEQYF,TGTGCTAGAGATTCAGGGGCGGGGGACTACGAGCAGTACTTC
TRBV7-2,NA,TRBJ1-2,NA,CASSSAGHYSFTF,TGTGCCAGCAGCTCGGCAGGGCACTATAGCTTCACTTTC
TRBV29-1,NA,TRBJ1-1,many,CSVFSVGHVNTEAFF,TGCAGCGTTTTCTCAGTGGGACACGTGAACACTGAAGCTTTCTTT
TRBV15,TRBD1,TRBJ1-5,NA,CASSWDRSAQGRQF,TGTGCCAGCAGTTGGGACAGGTCCGCGCAGGGGCGGCAATTT
TRBV29-1,NA,TRBJ1-1,NA,CSGGQNTEAFF,TGCAGCGGGGGACAGAACACTGAAGCTTTCTTT
TRBV10-3,TRBD2,TRBJ2-1,many,CAISSGTSGNNEQFF,TGTGCCATCAGCTCCGGGACTAGCGGCAACAATGAGCAGTTCTTC
TRBV9,NA,TRBJ1-1,NA,CASRGVYTEALF,TGTGCCAGCAGAGGAGTATACACTGAAGCTCTCTTT
TRBV7-2,TRBD2,TRBJ2-3,few,CASSIGVGGTQYF,TGCGCCAGCAGCATAGGTGTGGGGGGGACGCAGTATTTT
TRBV30,NA,TRBJ1-4,few,CAWRGLREEKLFF,TGTGCCTGGAGGGGGCTGCGGGAGGAAAAACTGTTTTTT
TRBV12-3/TRBV12-4,NA,TRBJ2-3,NA,CASSLGGLTDTQYF,TGTGCCAGCAGCTTAGGGGGGCTGACAGATACGCAGTATTTT
TRBV29-1,TRBD1,TRBJ2-1,few,CSVHRGVNEQFF,TGCAGCGTCCACAGGGGAGTCAATGAGCAGTTCTTC
TRBV2,NA,TRBJ1-4,once,CASSEPRAQETLFF,TGTGCCAGCAGTGAACCTAGGGCTCAGGAAACGCTGTTTTTT
TRBV19,NA,TRBJ2-6,few,CASSIVISGANVLTF,TGTGCCAGTAGTATAGTTATCTCTGGGGCCAACGTCCTGACTTTC
TRBV7-3,NA,TRBJ2-7,once,CASSSQTGFGELYF,TGTGCCAGCAGCTCTCAGACTGGATTCGGGGAGCTGTACTTC
TRBV2,NA,TRBJ1-5,NA,CASSSAGKVNTPQHF,TGTGCCAGCAGTAGCGCCGGGAAGGTCAATACTCCCCAGCACTTT
TRBV12-3/TRBV12-4,TRBD1,TRBJ1-2,NA,CASSGDRGLPNYGYTF,TGTGCCAGCAGTGGAGACAGGGGGCTACCTAACTATGGCTACACCTTC
TRBV7-2,NA,TRBJ1-1,NA,CASSPAKPSDTQFF,TGTGCCAGCAGCCCAGCCAAGCCGAGCGATACGCAGTTCTTT
TRBV6-6,TRBD1,TRBJ1-4,many,CASSYSPGQGWAANEKLFF,TGTGCCAGCAGTTACTCGCCGGGACAGGGGTGGGCAGCTAATGAAAAACTGTTTTTT
TRBV20-1,NA,TRBJ2-7,NA,CSASRHLAFEQYF,TGCAGTGCTAGTCGGCATTTAGCTTTCGAGCAGTACTTC
TRBV29-1,NA,TRBJ1-1,NA,CSASEGGFEQTEALF,TGCAGCGCGAGCGAGGGAGGCTTCGAGCAGACCGAAGCTCTCTTT
TRBV7-2,NA,TRBJ1-6,NA,CASSLDRGNPSPLHF,TGTGCCAGCAGCTTGGACAGAGGGAATCCTTCCCCGCTCCACTTT
TRBV19,NA,TRBJ1-5,few,CASKTSRGNQPQHF,TGTGCCAGTAAAACTTCTCGCGGTAATCAGCCCCAGCATTTT
TRBV2,NA,TRBJ1-2,few,CASSSYGTPANYGYTF,TGTGCCAGCAGTTCCTACGGGACACCCGCTAACTATGGCTACACCTTC
TRBV20-1,NA,TRBJ2-7,NA,CSAGGGWANEYF,TGCAGTGCCGGGGGCGGATGGGCCAACGAGTACTTC
TRBV9,NA,TRBJ2-6,NA,CASSVVPTGGATLTF,TGTGCCAGCAGCGTAGTGCCGACTGGGGGGGCTACGCTGACTTTC
TRBV25-1,TRBD1,TRBJ1-2,NA,CASSGDRGSFSGYTF,TGTGCCAGCAGTGGAGACAGGGGGTCATTCTCTGGCTACACCTTC
TRBV20-1,NA,TRBJ2-1,NA,CSAITTNTEEQFF,TGCAGTGCTATCACAACGAACACTGAAGAGCAGTTCTTC
TRBV20-1,NA,TRBJ2-7,NA,CSPKEYRGSYEQYF,TGCAGTCCTAAGGAATACCGGGGCTCCTACGAGCAGTACTTC
TRBV10-3,NA,TRBJ2-7,once,CAIRVGKGNAQYF,TGTGCCATCAGGGTGGGCAAGGGTAACGCGCAGTACTTC
TRBV20-1,TRBD2,TRBJ2-2,NA,CSAPMTGGRTGELFF,TGCAGTGCCCCCATGACGGGGGGAAGGACCGGGGAGCTGTTTTTT
TRBV7-2,NA,TRBJ2-2,NA,CATSLEVWELFF,TGTGCCACCAGCTTAGAAGTGTGGGAGCTGTTTTTT